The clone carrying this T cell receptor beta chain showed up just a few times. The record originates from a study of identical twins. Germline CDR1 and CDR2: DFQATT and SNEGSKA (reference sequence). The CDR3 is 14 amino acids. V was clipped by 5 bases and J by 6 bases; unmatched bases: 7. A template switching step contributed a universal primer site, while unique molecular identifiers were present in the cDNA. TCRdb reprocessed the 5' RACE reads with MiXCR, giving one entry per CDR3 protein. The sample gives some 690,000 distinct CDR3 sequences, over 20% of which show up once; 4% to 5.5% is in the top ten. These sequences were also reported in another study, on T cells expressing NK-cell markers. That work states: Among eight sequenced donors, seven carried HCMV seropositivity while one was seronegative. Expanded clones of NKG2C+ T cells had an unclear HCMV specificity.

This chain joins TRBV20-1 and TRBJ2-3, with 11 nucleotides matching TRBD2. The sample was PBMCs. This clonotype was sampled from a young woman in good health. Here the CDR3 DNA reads TGCAGTGCTGATAGCGGGGGGGCCGAGGATACGCAGTATTTT. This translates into CSADSGGAEDTQYF.